This is a list of T cell receptor beta chains from one sample in a study of blood T cell repertoires in COVID-19. Clones were read by immunoSEQ multiplex PCR, and TCRdb kept only the in-frame ones, dropping some. The repertoire holds some 270,000 clones, with around 84% as singletons. Sequencing input: peripheral blood. The source of these receptors is a woman in her thirties or forties who had recovered from COVID-19. Both conserved end residues are part of each CDR3.

CDR3 protein	V gene	J gene
CASTTGTNHEQYF	TRBV2	TRBJ2-7
CSGTNPSNTEAFF	TRBV29-1	TRBJ1-1
CASSPSWGTGDGNTIYF	TRBV11-3	TRBJ1-3
CASSLGLFSPLHF	TRBV7-8	TRBJ1-6
CASSLMGALETQYF	TRBV5-1	TRBJ2-5
CASSEWTGGEEQYF	TRBV25-1	TRBJ2-7
CASRRGQQETQYF	TRBV6-6	TRBJ2-5
CASSYGLYEKLFF	TRBV6-6	TRBJ1-4
CASSFTGGYEQYF	TRBV5-1	TRBJ2-7
CASSLNKWDSHYNEQFF	TRBV28	TRBJ2-1
CASSPPSGLETQYF	TRBV18	TRBJ2-5
CATSSYKTGLYEQYF	TRBV15	TRBJ2-7
CASSQRGGGYEQYF	TRBV3-1/TRBV3-2	TRBJ2-7
CASRKDSGDEKLFF	TRBV5-1	TRBJ1-4
CATTRDRGNQPQHF	TRBV15	TRBJ1-5
CASSLGGSGEETQYF	TRBV5-1	TRBJ2-5
CASGSSGQNTEAFF	TRBV12-5	TRBJ1-1
CASSLYGNQPQHF	TRBV5-4	TRBJ1-5
CASSLDYGQAETQYF	TRBV5-1	TRBJ2-5
CASRAGTGGFVPQHF	TRBV2	TRBJ1-5
CASSKKALANEKLFF	TRBV4-1	TRBJ1-4
CASSNGQNTEAFF	TRBV25-1	TRBJ1-1
CATSSTRDRGRWGTNNYGYTF	TRBV15	TRBJ1-2